This TCR beta chain is from a study of T cells in localized non-small cell lung cancer. Whole-study results and caveats: Of the tissues analyzed, uninvolved adjacent lung showed maximal T cell clonality, greater than tumor.

As for this clone: Its specificity is unknown.

Per germline, CDR1 LNHDA and CDR2 SQIVND (reference sequence). The CDR3 runs to 14 residues. Trimming shortened V by 7 bases and J by 0 bases, and 10 bases separated the two germline ends. Libraries were prepared by immunoSEQ multiplex PCR; TCRdb keeps only in-frame clonotypes and omits some of them. The table shows roughly 6,700 clones, with around 45% occurring only once. The chain joins TRBV19 to TRBJ1-3; maybe TRBD1 (5 bases). The source of this sequence is a man aged 40 to 75 with stage III lung adenocarcinoma. Sequencing was performed on lung tumor tissue, taken before any cancer treatment. For the CDR3, the DNA is TGTGCCAGTACCAGAGGGGTCTCTGGAAACACCATATATTTT. It encodes CASTRGVSGNTIYF.